This record looks at one T cell receptor beta chain sequence and its context. These data belong to a study of human T cells and chemical hapten exposure. V shed 0 bases and J shed 0 bases, with 8 bases lying between them. Germline V gene data show CDR1 as MNHNY and CDR2 as SVGAGI (reference sequence). The CDR3 is 15 residues long. MiXCR, run by TCRdb on the RACE reads, gives a single entry per CDR3 protein. The sample shows around 200,000 distinct CDR3 sequences, approximately 31% of them seen only once. Time point given: pre-sensitization, week 0. The sample's treatment: therapeutic diphenylcyclopropenone sensitization with weekly scalp DPC.

The receptor was derived from a woman under 40 with alopecia areata. Some clones in this sample may be carry-over from other donors' samples. This chain links TRBV6-6 with TRBJ1-1; D call uncertain. The material was whole blood, obtained in connection with sensitization to the hapten diphenylcyclopropenone (DPC). The CDR3 DNA follows: TGTGCCAGCAGTTACTCCGGGGAGATGAACACTGAAGCTTTCTTT. Translating it yields CASSYSGEMNTEAFF.